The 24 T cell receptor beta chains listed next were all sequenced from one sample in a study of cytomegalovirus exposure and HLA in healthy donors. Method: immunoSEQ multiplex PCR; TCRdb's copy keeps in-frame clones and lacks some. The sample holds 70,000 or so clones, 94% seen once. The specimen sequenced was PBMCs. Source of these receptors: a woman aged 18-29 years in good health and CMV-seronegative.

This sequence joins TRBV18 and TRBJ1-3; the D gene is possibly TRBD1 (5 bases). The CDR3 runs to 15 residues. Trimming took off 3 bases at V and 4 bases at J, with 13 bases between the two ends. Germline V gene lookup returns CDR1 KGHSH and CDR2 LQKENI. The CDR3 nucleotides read TGTGCCAGCTCACCTTCGACGGGGGAGGGAAACACCATATATTTT. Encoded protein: CASSPSTGEGNTIYF. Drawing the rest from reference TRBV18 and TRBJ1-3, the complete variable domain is NAGVMQNPRHLVRRRGQEARLRCSPMKGHSHVYWYRQLPEEGLKFMVYLQKENIIDESGMPKERFSAEFPKEGPSILRIQQVVRGDSAAYFCASSPSTGEGNTIYFGEGSWLTVV.

The CDR3 DNA is TGTGCCAGCAGCCGGGACTTGGTCGGGGAGCTGTTTTTT. Translating gives CASSRDLVGELFF. The chain uses TRBV6-1 and TRBJ2-2; possible D gene TRBD2, 6 bases. In germline, CDR1 is MNHNS, CDR2 SASEGT. This CDR3 spans 13 amino acids. V was clipped by 6 bases and J by 7 bases, with 12 bases between them.

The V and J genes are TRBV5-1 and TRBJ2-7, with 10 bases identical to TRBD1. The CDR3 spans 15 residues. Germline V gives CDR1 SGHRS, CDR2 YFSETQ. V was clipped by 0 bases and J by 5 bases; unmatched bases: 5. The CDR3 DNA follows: TGCGCCAGCAGCTTGGTAACCGGGACAGGGGACGAGCAGTACTTC. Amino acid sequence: CASSLVTGTGDEQYF.

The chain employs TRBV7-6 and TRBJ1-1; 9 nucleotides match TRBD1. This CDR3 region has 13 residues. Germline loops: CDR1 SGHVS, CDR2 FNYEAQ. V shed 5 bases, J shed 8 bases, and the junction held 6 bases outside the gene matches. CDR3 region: CASSNRQGEEAFF. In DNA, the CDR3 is TGTGCCAGCAGCAATAGACAGGGGGAAGAAGCTTTCTTT.

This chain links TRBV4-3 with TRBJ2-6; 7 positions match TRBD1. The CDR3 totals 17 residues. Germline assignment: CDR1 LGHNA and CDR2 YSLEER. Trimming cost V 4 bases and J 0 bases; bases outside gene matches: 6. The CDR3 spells CASSRTGTASGANVLTF. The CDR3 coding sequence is TGCGCCAGCAGCCGAACCGGGACAGCCTCTGGGGCCAACGTCCTGACTTTC.

The CDR3, as DNA: TGTGCCAGCAGTTTAGGAACAGGGGGTCACACCGGGGAGCTGTTTTTT. Its protein is CASSLGTGGHTGELFF. The V call is TRBV27, the J call TRBJ2-2, with TRBD1 matching over 8 bases. V gave up 2 bases and J gave up 3 bases; unmatched junction bases: 5. Germline V gives CDR1 MNHEY, CDR2 SMNVEV (reference sequence). CDR3 length: 16 amino acids.

In nucleotides, the CDR3 is TGTGCCATTGGGACTAGCGGGTCCCAAGAGACCCAGTACTTC. Protein: CAIGTSGSQETQYF. The chain links TRBV10-3 to TRBJ2-5, with 12 bases matching TRBD2. With V trimmed by 9 bases and J by 1 base, 3 bases remained unmatched. Germline V CDR1 and CDR2: ENHRY, SYGVKD. The length of the CDR3 is 14 residues.

Written as DNA, the CDR3 is TGTGCCAGCAGTGAAAGGGGGACGGACGGGTACAATGAGCAGTTCTTC. It codes for CASSERGTDGYNEQFF. The gene calls are TRBV25-1 and TRBJ2-1; D might be TRBD1 (6 bases). Germline lookup yields CDR1 MGHDK and CDR2 SYGVNS. The CDR3 has 16 amino acids. Trimming shortened V by 2 bases and J by 4 bases, and 15 bases separated the two germline ends.

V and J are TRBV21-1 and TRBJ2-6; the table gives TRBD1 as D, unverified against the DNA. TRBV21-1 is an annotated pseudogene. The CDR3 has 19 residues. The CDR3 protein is CASSKGARQCSSGANVLTF. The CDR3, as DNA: TGTGCCAGCAGCAAAGGGGCCCGACAATGCAGCTCTGGGGCCAACGTCCTGACTTTC.

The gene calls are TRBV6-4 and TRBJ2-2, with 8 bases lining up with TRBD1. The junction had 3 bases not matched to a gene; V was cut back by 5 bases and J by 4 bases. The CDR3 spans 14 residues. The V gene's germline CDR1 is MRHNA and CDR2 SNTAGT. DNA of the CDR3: TGTGCCAGCAGTAGGACAGGGAGCACCGGGGAGCTGTTTTTT. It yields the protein CASSRTGSTGELFF.

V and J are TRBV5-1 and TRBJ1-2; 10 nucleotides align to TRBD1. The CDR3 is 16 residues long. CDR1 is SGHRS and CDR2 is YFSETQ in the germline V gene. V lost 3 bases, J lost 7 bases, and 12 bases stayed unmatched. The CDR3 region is CASSCRGTGAPCGYTF. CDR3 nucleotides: TGCGCCAGCAGCTGCCGGGGGACAGGGGCTCCTTGTGGCTACACCTTC. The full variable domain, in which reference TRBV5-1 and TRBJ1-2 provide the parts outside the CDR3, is KAGVTQTPRYLIKTRGQQVTLSCSPISGHRSVSWYQQTPGQGLQFLFEYFSETQRNKGNFPGRFSGRQFSNSRSEMNVSTLELGDSALYLCASSCRGTGAPCGYTFGSGTRLTVV.

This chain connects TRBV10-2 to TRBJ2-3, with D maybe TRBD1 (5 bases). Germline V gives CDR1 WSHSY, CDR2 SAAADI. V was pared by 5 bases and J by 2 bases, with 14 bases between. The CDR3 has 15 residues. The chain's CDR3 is CASSTDSSFTDTQYF. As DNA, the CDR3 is TGCGCCAGCAGTACAGACAGTTCGTTCACAGATACGCAGTATTTT.

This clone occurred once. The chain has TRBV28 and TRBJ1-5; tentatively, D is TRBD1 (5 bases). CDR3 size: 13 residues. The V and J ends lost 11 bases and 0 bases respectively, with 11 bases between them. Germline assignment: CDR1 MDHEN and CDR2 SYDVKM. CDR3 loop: CAGGTISNQPQHF. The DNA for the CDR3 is TGTGCCGGCGGGACCATTAGCAATCAGCCCCAGCATTTT.

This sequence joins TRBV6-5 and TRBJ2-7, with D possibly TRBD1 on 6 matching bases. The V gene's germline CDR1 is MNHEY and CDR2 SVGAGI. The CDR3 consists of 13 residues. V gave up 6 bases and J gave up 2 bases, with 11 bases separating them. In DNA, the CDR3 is TGTGCCAGCAGCAGGGGCACCCCCTACGAGCAGTACTTC. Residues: CASSRGTPYEQYF.

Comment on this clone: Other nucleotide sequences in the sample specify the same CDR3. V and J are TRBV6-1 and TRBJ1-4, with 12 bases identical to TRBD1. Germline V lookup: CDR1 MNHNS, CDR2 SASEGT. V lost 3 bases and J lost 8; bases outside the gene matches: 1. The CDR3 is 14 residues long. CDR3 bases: TGTGCCAGCAGTGAGGGACAGGGGGCGGAAAAACTGTTTTTT. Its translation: CASSEGQGAEKLFF.

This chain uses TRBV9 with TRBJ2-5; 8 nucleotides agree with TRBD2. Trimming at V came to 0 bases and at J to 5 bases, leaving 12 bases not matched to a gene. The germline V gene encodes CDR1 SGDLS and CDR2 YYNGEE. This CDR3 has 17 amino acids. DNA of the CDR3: TGTGCCAGCAGCGTAGAGGCGGGAGGAGGGACCATGGAGACCCAGTACTTC. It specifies CASSVEAGGGTMETQYF.

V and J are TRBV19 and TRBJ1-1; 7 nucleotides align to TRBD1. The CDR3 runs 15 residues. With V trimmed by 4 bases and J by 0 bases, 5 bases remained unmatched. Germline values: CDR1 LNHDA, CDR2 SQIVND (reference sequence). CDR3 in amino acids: CASSSGQEMNTEAFF. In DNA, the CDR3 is TGTGCCAGTAGTAGCGGACAGGAGATGAACACTGAAGCTTTCTTT.

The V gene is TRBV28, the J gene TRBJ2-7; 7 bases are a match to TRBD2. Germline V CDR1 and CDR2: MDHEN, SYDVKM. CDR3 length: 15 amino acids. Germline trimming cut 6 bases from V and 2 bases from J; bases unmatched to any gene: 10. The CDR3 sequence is CASSLFGGNPYEQYF. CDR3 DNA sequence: TGTGCCAGCAGCCTTTTCGGGGGGAACCCCTACGAGCAGTACTTC.

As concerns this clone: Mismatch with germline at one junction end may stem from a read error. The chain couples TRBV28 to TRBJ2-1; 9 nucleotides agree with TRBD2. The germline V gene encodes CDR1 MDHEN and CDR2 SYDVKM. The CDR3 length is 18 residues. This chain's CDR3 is CASSLSATLAGIGNEQFF. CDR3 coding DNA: TGTGCCAGCAGCTTATCGGCCACACTAGCGGGTATTGGGAATGAGCAGTTCTTC.

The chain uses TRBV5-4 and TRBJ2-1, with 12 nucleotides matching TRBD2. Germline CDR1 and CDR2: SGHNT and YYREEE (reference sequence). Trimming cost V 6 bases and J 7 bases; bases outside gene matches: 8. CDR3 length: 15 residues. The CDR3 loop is CASTQGTSGWNEQFF. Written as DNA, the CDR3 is TGTGCCAGCACGCAAGGGACTAGCGGGTGGAATGAGCAGTTCTTC.

CDR3 region: CSVDQGVNTGELFF. In nucleotides, the CDR3 is TGCAGCGTTGACCAGGGGGTGAACACCGGGGAGCTGTTTTTT. The chain combines TRBV29-1 with TRBJ2-2; 7 bases are shared with TRBD1. V trimming: 3 bases; J trimming: 1 base; junction bases outside the gene matches: 2. CDR3 length equals 14 residues. The V gene's germline CDR1 is SQVTM and CDR2 ANQGSEA.

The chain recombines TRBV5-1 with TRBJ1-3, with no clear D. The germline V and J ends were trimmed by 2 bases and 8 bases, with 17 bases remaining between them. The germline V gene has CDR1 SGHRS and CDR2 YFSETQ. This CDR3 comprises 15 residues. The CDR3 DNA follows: TGCGCCAGCAGCTTATCTGTGGGCAGGAAGGACACCATATATTTT. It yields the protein CASSLSVGRKDTIYF.

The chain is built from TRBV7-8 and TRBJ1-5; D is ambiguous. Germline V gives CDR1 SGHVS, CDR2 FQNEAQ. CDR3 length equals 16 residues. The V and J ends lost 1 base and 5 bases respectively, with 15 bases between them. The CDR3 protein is CASSLGGIGRDQPQHF. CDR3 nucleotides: TGTGCCAGCAGCTTAGGGGGAATAGGGAGGGATCAGCCCCAGCATTTT.

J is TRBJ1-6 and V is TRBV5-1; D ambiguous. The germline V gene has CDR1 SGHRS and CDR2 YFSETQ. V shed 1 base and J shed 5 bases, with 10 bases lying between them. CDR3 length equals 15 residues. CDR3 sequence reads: CASSLNGAHNSPLHF. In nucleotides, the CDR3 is TGCGCCAGCAGCTTGAACGGAGCCCATAATTCACCCCTCCACTTT. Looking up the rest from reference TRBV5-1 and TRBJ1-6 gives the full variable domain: KAGVTQTPRYLIKTRGQQVTLSCSPISGHRSVSWYQQTPGQGLQFLFEYFSETQRNKGNFPGRFSGRQFSNSRSEMNVSTLELGDSALYLCASSLNGAHNSPLHFGNGTRLTVT.